Each of the 21 T cell receptor beta chains below was sequenced from the same sample in a study of blood T cell repertoires in COVID-19 (dated by TCRdb to 2019 to 2021). Library prep was done by the immunoSEQ multiplex PCR assay. TCRdb took this table from immuneACCESS and kept in-frame rearrangements with V and J called. Such tables lack part of the clones; where checked against another copy, unresolved V genes explain under half of the gap, and the rest is unexplained. This sample lists some 350,000 clones; approximately 84% were detected once. Jointly, the top ten make up 2.5% to 3% of the sample. Sequenced material: PBMCs or T cells enriched from blood (not recorded which). The origin of the receptors is a woman aged 25-40 years who had recovered from COVID-19.

The rearrangement links TRBV28 to TRBJ2-7; 11 nucleotides align to TRBD2. After removal of 6 bases from V and 3 bases from J, the junction contained 10 bases not matched to a gene. Germline values: CDR1 MDHEN, CDR2 SYDVKM. The CDR3 spans 16 residues. CDR3 nucleotide sequence: TGTGCCAGCAGGTTAGCGGGAGGGGTTGGAATCTACGAGCAGTACTTC. Its protein product is CASRLAGGVGIYEQYF.

The chain links TRBV12-3 or TRBV12-4 to TRBJ1-2; TRBD1 is a possible D gene (5 bases). This CDR3 contains 12 residues. V was shortened by 6 bases and J by 3 bases, with 8 bases between the two germline ends. The CDR3 loop is CASRKGDYGYTF. Here the CDR3 DNA reads TGTGCCAGCAGAAAAGGGGACTATGGCTACACCTTC.

This clone was picked up one time. The V gene is TRBV7-9, the J gene TRBJ2-1; tentatively, D is TRBD2 (5 bases). CDR1 and CDR2 from the germline V gene are SEHNR and FQNEAQ (reference sequence). Trimming took 6 bases from V and 8 from J, leaving 23 bases between them. There are 16 residues in the CDR3. The CDR3 coding sequence is TGTGCCAGCAGTCATTTGCGTTGGGGAGATTTGGATGAGCAGTTCTTC. Its protein is CASSHLRWGDLDEQFF.

This clone appeared once. V gene TRBV7-9 combines with J gene TRBJ1-5; D unclear. From germline, CDR1 is SEHNR and CDR2 FQNEAQ (reference sequence). Trimming took off 5 bases at V and 7 bases at J, with 15 bases between the two ends. CDR3 length: 14 amino acids. The CDR3 nucleotides are TGTGCCAGCAGCGAGGGCCAGGCGGTCCAGCCCCAGCATTTT. Translated, it gives CASSEGQAVQPQHF.

This clone was counted once. This chain links TRBV5-5 with TRBJ1-3; D might be TRBD1 (6 bases). Germline values: CDR1 SGHKS, CDR2 YYEKEE (reference sequence). With 7 bases removed from V and 2 bases from J, the gap between germline ends came to 16 bases. This CDR3 region has 15 residues. The CDR3 DNA reads as TGTGCCAGCTCCACCGCGGACAGAACTGGAAACACCATATATTTT. This gives the protein CASSTADRTGNTIYF.

V and J are TRBV9 and TRBJ2-7; possible D gene TRBD1, 5 bases. The germline CDR1 and CDR2 sequences are SGDLS and YYNGEE. Trimming removed 0 bases from V and 4 bases from J, with 11 bases in between. The CDR3 has 14 residues. This CDR3 is CASSVEAGQYEQYF. The CDR3 bases are TGTGCCAGCAGCGTAGAGGCAGGGCAGTACGAGCAGTACTTC.

As for this clone: This sample includes further DNA sequences coding for the same CDR3. The rearrangement joins TRBV7-3 to TRBJ1-2; 7 nucleotides align to TRBD1. The germline V gene encodes CDR1 SGHTA and CDR2 FQGTGA. V dropped 0 bases and J dropped 0; count of bases not matched to a gene: 1. The CDR3 is 15 residues long. In nucleotides, the CDR3 is TGTGCCAGCAGCTTAACAGGGGGCTCTAACTATGGCTACACCTTC. Translation: CASSLTGGSNYGYTF.

The chain links TRBV19 to TRBJ2-1, with D tentatively TRBD2 (6 bases). The CDR3 loop spans 14 amino acids. Germline V lookup: CDR1 LNHDA, CDR2 SQIVND (reference sequence). V shed 5 bases and J shed 2 bases, with 10 bases lying between them. CDR3 DNA: TGTGCCAGTAGTCTCCGGGGGACCTACAATGAGCAGTTCTTC. Its protein is CASSLRGTYNEQFF.

In DNA, the CDR3 is TGTGCCAGCAGTTACGTACAGGGGCTGAACACTGAAGCTTTCTTT. The encoded protein is CASSYVQGLNTEAFF. The rearrangement joins TRBV6-6 to TRBJ1-1; 7 bases are shared with TRBD1. The CDR3 is 15 residues long. Trimming at V came to 2 bases and at J to 0 bases, leaving 3 bases not matched to a gene. Germline V lookup: CDR1 MNHNY, CDR2 SVGAGI (reference sequence).

V and J are TRBV15 and TRBJ1-5; no clear D gene. Trimming shortened V by 1 base and J by 5 bases, and 9 bases separated the two germline ends. This CDR3 is 14 amino acids long. Germline CDR1 reads LNHNV; CDR2 reads YYDKDF (reference sequence). CDR3 DNA sequence: TGTGCCACCAGCAGAGTTTCCGAGTATCAGCCCCAGCATTTT. Its protein product is CATSRVSEYQPQHF.

This clone was seen once. The CDR3 DNA follows: TGTGCCAGCAGTGAAGGTAGACTTACGAACACTGAAGCTTTCTTT. Its protein product is CASSEGRLTNTEAFF. This chain links TRBV6-1 with TRBJ1-1; no reliable D call. V was pared by 1 base and J by 1 base, with 10 bases between. The germline CDR1 and CDR2 sequences are MNHNS and SASEGT. The CDR3 sequence is 15 residues long.

As to this clone: The sample contains more than one DNA sequence encoding this CDR3. The chain carries TRBV25-1 and TRBJ2-7; 8 bases fit TRBD1. CDR1 is MGHDK and CDR2 is SYGVNS in the germline V gene. V lost 5 bases and J lost 6; bases outside the gene matches: 6. The CDR3 spans 13 residues. This CDR3 reads CASSRTGTREQYF. The CDR3 DNA reads TGTGCCAGCAGTCGGACAGGGACTCGCGAGCAGTACTTC.

CDR3 protein: CASSYDRTNYGYTF. The CDR3 nucleotides read TGTGCCAGCAGTTACGACAGAACTAACTATGGCTACACCTTC. The chain joins TRBV6-5 to TRBJ1-2, with a possible D match to TRBD1 (5 bases). Germline-derived CDR1 and CDR2 are MNHEY and SVGAGI. V dropped 2 bases and J dropped 0 bases, with 7 bases sitting between them. The CDR3 spans 14 residues.

The chain carries TRBV3-1 (or the pseudogene TRBV3-2) and TRBJ1-1; tentative D call: TRBD1 (6 bases). The germline V and J ends were trimmed by 4 bases and 5 bases, with 17 bases remaining between them. The CDR3 covers 15 residues. Looked up from germline, CDR1 is LGHDT and CDR2 is YNNKEL (reference sequence). CDR3 DNA sequence: TGTGCCAGCAGCCTCCTACCCAGGGGCGGAACTGAAGCTTTCTTT. This sequence encodes CASSLLPRGGTEAFF.

The rearrangement links TRBV15 to TRBJ1-6; 8 positions agree with TRBD1. The germline gives CDR1 LNHNV, CDR2 YYDKDF (reference sequence). The CDR3 runs to 17 residues. Trimming cost V 4 bases and J 3 bases; bases outside gene matches: 8. Here the CDR3 reads CATSKTDRAFYNSPLHF. The CDR3 nucleotides read TGTGCCACCAGCAAAACGGACAGGGCGTTCTATAATTCACCCCTCCACTTT.

The chain links TRBV2 to TRBJ2-3; 9 bases are shared with TRBD2. The CDR3 is 13 residues long. Trimming removed 6 bases from V and 7 bases from J; junction bases left unmatched: 5. Germline loops: CDR1 SNHLY, CDR2 FYNNEI. CDR3 sequence (DNA): TGTGCCAGCAGAGATAGCGGGGGCAATACGCAGTATTTT. Amino acids: CASRDSGGNTQYF.

The chain is built from TRBV19 and TRBJ2-7, with D unclear. The germline V gene has CDR1 LNHDA and CDR2 SQIVND (reference sequence). V lost 3 bases to trimming and J lost 2 bases, with 11 bases between them. The CDR3 is made up of 14 amino acids. Written as DNA, the CDR3 is TGTGCCAGTAGTATTCGTGGAGTAACCTACGAGCAGTACTTC. Translation gives CASSIRGVTYEQYF.

This chain uses TRBV6-1 with TRBJ2-2; the match to TRBD1 covers 10 bases. After removal of 4 bases from V and 7 bases from J, the junction contained 12 bases not matched to a gene. Germline V CDR1 and CDR2: MNHNS, SASEGT. The CDR3 sequence is 17 residues long. In nucleotides, the CDR3 is TGTGCCAGCAGTGCCCTTCCAGGGACAGGGGCGAGCGGGGAGCTGTTTTTT. Protein: CASSALPGTGASGELFF.

The J gene is TRBJ2-1, the V gene TRBV9; the match to TRBD2 covers 12 bases. CDR3 length: 16 residues. Germline CDR1 reads SGDLS; CDR2 reads YYNGEE. After removal of 4 bases from V and 4 bases from J, the junction contained 6 bases not matched to a gene. The CDR3 DNA is TGTGCCAGCAGCCCCCGACTAGCGGGGGTGTACAATGAGCAGTTCTTC. The encoded protein is CASSPRLAGVYNEQFF.

Written as DNA, the CDR3 is TGTGCCAGCAGTGAATGGGGGGGTTATAGCAATCAGCCCCAGCATTTT. Protein sequence: CASSEWGGYSNQPQHF. V is TRBV2 and J is TRBJ1-5; tentatively, D is TRBD1 (5 bases). V was clipped by 2 bases and J by 0 bases, with 11 bases between them. The CDR3 is 16 amino acids. Per the germline V gene, CDR1 is SNHLY and CDR2 is FYNNEI.

The genes are TRBV24-1 and TRBJ1-2; 7 bases map to TRBD1. The J segment lost 1 base and the V segment lost 3 bases, leaving 7 bases of the junction unmatched. From germline, CDR1 is KGHDR and CDR2 SFDVKD. There are 16 residues in the CDR3. CDR3 loop: CATSDLWTGINYGYTF. Written as DNA, the CDR3 is TGTGCCACCAGTGATCTCTGGACAGGAATTAACTATGGCTACACCTTC.